The 26 T cell receptor beta chains reported below all come from one sample, sequenced in a study of shared clonotypes between healthy human individuals. The protocol was immunoSEQ multiplex PCR, while the TCRdb copy is restricted to in-frame clones and leaves out a portion. Altogether approximately 2,000,000 clones are present, about nine tenths being singletons, with the ten largest covering 0.3% to 0.4%. Sequencing input: naive CD4+ T cells from PBMCs. Subset: CD45RA+ positively selected. The receptors were gathered from a man younger than 35 in good health. Some clones in this sample may be carry-over from other donors' samples.

The chain joins TRBV2 to TRBJ1-3; tentative D call: TRBD1 (5 bases). The V and J ends lost 6 bases and 0 bases respectively, with 12 bases between them. The CDR3 totals 15 residues. CDR1 SNHLY and CDR2 FYNNEI come from the germline V gene. The CDR3 here is CASRGTGASGNTIYF. CDR3 sequence (DNA): TGTGCCAGCAGGGGGACCGGCGCCTCTGGAAACACCATATATTTT.

This rearrangement joins TRBV7-2 to TRBJ2-5, with D uncertain. CDR3 length: 13 residues. CDR1 and CDR2 (germline): SGHTA, FQGNSA. The ends were cut back, 1 base at V and 5 bases at J, with 8 bases in the middle. The CDR3 region has the DNA TGTGCCAGCAGCTTAGAGATAGGGGAGACCCAGTACTTC. It encodes CASSLEIGETQYF.

The chain is built from TRBV28 and TRBJ2-2; D may be TRBD2 (5 bases). The CDR3 runs to 15 residues. The germline CDR1 and CDR2 sequences are MDHEN and SYDVKM. The germline V and J ends were trimmed by 3 bases and 6 bases, with 14 bases remaining between them. CDR3 sequence reads: CASSFFRRVAGELFF. As DNA, the CDR3 is TGTGCCAGCAGTTTCTTTCGGCGGGTCGCCGGGGAGCTGTTTTTT.

This clone was detected once. V is TRBV9 and J is TRBJ2-5; possibly TRBD2 for D (6 bases). This CDR3 is built from 15 residues. The V end lost 3 bases, the J end lost 2 bases, and 14 bases lay between the germline ends. Looked up from germline, CDR1 is SGDLS and CDR2 is YYNGEE. For the CDR3, the DNA is TGTGCCAGCAGCGCCCCATGGAGGGATCAAGAGACCCAGTACTTC. Protein product: CASSAPWRDQETQYF.

This chain uses TRBV18 with TRBJ2-2, with D maybe TRBD1 (5 bases). CDR3 length: 15 residues. V was trimmed by 2 bases and J by 6 bases, leaving 13 bases between them. Germline V gene lookup returns CDR1 KGHSH and CDR2 LQKENI. This CDR3 reads CASSPDSPGPGELFF. CDR3 nucleotide sequence: TGTGCCAGCTCACCAGACTCGCCAGGGCCCGGGGAGCTGTTTTTT.

The table lists this clone with a few counts. The V gene is TRBV10-3, the J gene TRBJ1-2; unclear D gene. The CDR3 length is 15 residues. CDR1 and CDR2 from the germline V gene are ENHRY and SYGVKD. V gave up 3 bases and J gave up 2 bases, with 13 bases separating them. This CDR3 reads CAISDGGSANYGYTF. CDR3 in DNA: TGTGCCATCAGTGACGGTGGGTCAGCCAACTATGGCTACACCTTC.

CDR3 in amino acids: CASSLGHNYGYTF. The DNA of the CDR3 is TGTGCCAGCAGTTTGGGTCATAACTATGGCTACACCTTC. The chain joins TRBV28 to TRBJ1-2; D not resolved. The germline V gene encodes CDR1 MDHEN and CDR2 SYDVKM. V was shortened by 3 bases and J by 1 base, with 6 bases between the two germline ends. The CDR3 runs to 13 residues.

Points on this clone: Additional DNA sequences in this sample encode the identical CDR3. The V call is TRBV9, the J call TRBJ2-3, with 11 bases matching TRBD2. The CDR3 covers 16 residues. V dropped 0 bases and J dropped 3; count of bases not matched to a gene: 3. CDR1 and CDR2 (germline): SGDLS, YYNGEE. For the CDR3, the DNA is TGTGCCAGCAGCGTAGGGCTAGCGGGAGGTACAGATACGCAGTATTTT. It translates to CASSVGLAGGTDTQYF. Filled out from reference TRBV9 and TRBJ2-3, the complete variable domain reads DSGVTQTPKHLITATGQRVTLRCSPRSGDLSVYWYQQSLDQGLQFLIQYYNGEERAKGNILERFSAQQFPDLHSELNLSSLELGDSALYFCASSVGLAGGTDTQYFGPGTRLTVL.

This rearrangement joins TRBV9 to TRBJ2-7; perhaps TRBD1 as D (5 bases). Germline CDR1 and CDR2: SGDLS and YYNGEE. The CDR3 sequence is 14 residues long. Trimming removed 0 bases at V and 12 bases at J, with 19 bases between. The CDR3 DNA sequence: TGTGCCAGCAGCGTAGAAAGCCAGGGCACTACGTCGTACTTC. Translated, it gives CASSVESQGTTSYF.

The chain joins TRBV11-2 to TRBJ2-5; D might be TRBD1 (6 bases). Trimming removed 5 bases at V and 2 bases at J, with 21 bases between. Germline CDR1 is SGHAT and CDR2 is FQNNGV. This CDR3 has 17 amino acids. In DNA form, the CDR3 reads TGTGCCAGCAGCCGAATCACTGGAGGACAGATACAAGAGACCCAGTACTTC. Translation: CASSRITGGQIQETQYF.

V gene TRBV7-8 combines with J gene TRBJ2-7, with 7 bases identical to TRBD1. V trimming: 5 bases; J trimming: 2 bases; junction bases outside the gene matches: 15. The CDR3 loop spans 17 amino acids. CDR1 and CDR2 (germline): SGHVS, FQNEAQ. This CDR3 is CASSLPVSDRVTYEQYF. CDR3 sequence (DNA): TGTGCCAGCAGCCTGCCGGTATCTGACAGGGTAACCTACGAGCAGTACTTC.

This sequence joins TRBV25-1 and TRBJ2-1; 7 nucleotides agree with TRBD2. The V and J ends lost 7 bases and 8 bases, in that order; junction bases with no gene match: 5. This CDR3 spans 12 amino acids. The germline V gene encodes CDR1 MGHDK and CDR2 SYGVNS. Written as DNA, the CDR3 is TGTGCCAGCACCGAAAGCGGGGATGAGCAGTTCTTC. It encodes CASTESGDEQFF.

The genes are TRBV18 and TRBJ2-7, with 10 bases identical to TRBD2. Germline CDR1 is KGHSH and CDR2 is LQKENI. The CDR3 loop spans 15 amino acids. V shed 3 bases, J shed 4 bases, and the junction held 6 bases outside the gene matches. DNA of the CDR3: TGTGCCAGCTCACCCGTACTAGCGGGAAGGTACGAGCAGTACTTC. Residues: CASSPVLAGRYEQYF.

The V gene is TRBV7-9, the J gene TRBJ2-5, with D unclear. The CDR3 is made up of 12 amino acids. The germline gives CDR1 SEHNR, CDR2 FQNEAQ (reference sequence). Trimming took off 5 bases at V and 5 bases at J, with 9 bases between the two ends. The CDR3 loop reads CASSRTGETQYF. The CDR3 nucleotides read TGTGCCAGCAGCCGTACTGGGGAGACCCAGTACTTC.

V is TRBV7-3 and J is TRBJ1-1; tentatively, D is TRBD1 (6 bases). The V and J ends lost 5 bases and 8 bases respectively, with 18 bases between them. The germline CDR1 and CDR2 sequences are SGHTA and FQGTGA. There are 14 residues in the CDR3. CDR3 sequence (DNA): TGTGCCAGCAGCCTCCTGTCCGGACAGACAGAAGCTTTCTTT. This gives the protein CASSLLSGQTEAFF. Full variable domain (remainder filled in from reference TRBV7-3 and TRBJ1-1): GAGVSQTPSNKVTEKGKYVELRCDPISGHTALYWYRQSLGQGPEFLIYFQGTGAADDSGLPNDRFFAVRPEGSVSTLKIQRTERGDSAVYLCASSLLSGQTEAFFGQGTRLTVV.

The chain has TRBV29-1 and TRBJ2-1, with unresolved D. The V gene's germline CDR1 is SQVTM and CDR2 ANQGSEA. The CDR3 contains 14 residues. Trimming left V 4 bases short and J 0 bases short, with 10 bases between. The DNA of the CDR3 is TGCAGCGTTGTTTCGGTTGGCTCCTACAATGAGCAGTTCTTC. Translation gives CSVVSVGSYNEQFF.

The J gene is TRBJ2-1, the V gene TRBV15; either TRBD1 or TRBD2 may fit D (7 bases each). Germline CDR1 and CDR2: LNHNV and YYDKDF (reference sequence). Trimming left V 1 base short and J 0 bases short, with 22 bases between. This CDR3 has 20 amino acids. The CDR3 spells CATSRGDKGGGPGSYNEQFF. The CDR3 DNA is TGTGCCACCAGCAGAGGCGATAAGGGAGGGGGCCCCGGCTCCTACAATGAGCAGTTCTTC. The complete variable domain, with remaining parts taken from reference TRBV15 and TRBJ2-1, reads DAMVIQNPRYQVTQFGKPVTLSCSQTLNHNVMYWYQQKSSQAPKLLFHYYDKDFNNEADTPDNFQSRRPNTSFCFLDIRSPGLGDTAMYLCATSRGDKGGGPGSYNEQFFGPGTRLTVL.

Notes on this clone: Since the CDR3 does not end with the conserved phenylalanine or tryptophan, this likely comes from a read error. It is unclear where the CDR3 begins or ends on the DNA, so no DNA is shown, and the CDR3 is as TCRdb lists it. The CDR3 sequence: CASSPTLP. V and J are TRBV6-4 and TRBJ2-7. Germline V gives CDR1 MRHNA, CDR2 SNTAGT. The CDR3 is 8 amino acids in total, end residues counted.

V gene TRBV2 combines with J gene TRBJ2-2; TRBD1 matches at 10 bases. The CDR3 sequence is 15 residues long. Looked up from germline, CDR1 is SNHLY and CDR2 is FYNNEI. The V gene end was trimmed by 4 bases and the J gene end by 4 bases; junction bases not matched to a gene: 3. The CDR3: CASSGQGARTGELFF. Here the CDR3 DNA reads TGTGCCAGCAGTGGACAGGGGGCGCGCACCGGGGAGCTGTTTTTT.

J is TRBJ2-7 and V is TRBV28; D might be TRBD1 or TRBD2, each matching 5 bases. Trimming removed 5 bases from V and 2 bases from J, with 16 bases in between. The CDR3 runs 15 residues. CDR1 MDHEN and CDR2 SYDVKM come from the germline V gene. The CDR3 spells CASSVIRDPPYEQYF. For the CDR3, the DNA is TGTGCCAGCAGTGTCATCCGGGACCCTCCCTACGAGCAGTACTTC. Full variable domain (rest looked up from reference TRBV28 and TRBJ2-7): DVKVTQSSRYLVKRTGEKVFLECVQDMDHENMFWYRQDPGLGLRLIYFSYDVKMKEKGDIPEGYSVSREKKERFSLILESASTNQTSMYLCASSVIRDPPYEQYFGPGTRLTVT.

The chain uses TRBV28 and TRBJ2-5; D is possibly TRBD1 or TRBD2 (6 bases each). In germline, CDR1 is MDHEN, CDR2 SYDVKM. Trimming took 8 bases from V and 5 from J, leaving 21 bases between them. This CDR3 has 15 residues. CDR3 amino acids: CASGSPGGGVETQYF. CDR3 DNA sequence: TGTGCCAGCGGGTCGCCAGGAGGGGGAGTTGAGACCCAGTACTTC.

V usage is TRBV28 and J usage is TRBJ1-2; 7 bases map to TRBD1. V trimming: 3 bases; J trimming: 6 bases; junction bases outside the gene matches: 4. Looked up from germline, CDR1 is MDHEN and CDR2 is SYDVKM. This CDR3 region has 13 residues. This chain's CDR3 is CASSLYRGHGYTF. The CDR3 coding sequence is TGTGCCAGCAGTTTGTATAGGGGGCATGGCTACACCTTC.

The rearrangement uses TRBV4-1 and TRBJ1-2, with TRBD1 matching 9 bases. The CDR3 spans 16 residues. J lost 7 bases, V lost 1 base, and 10 bases had no gene match. CDR1 is MGHRA and CDR2 is YSYEKL in the germline V gene. The CDR3 sequence is CASSQGPGQGRGGYTF. In DNA form, the CDR3 reads TGCGCCAGCAGCCAAGGACCGGGACAGGGACGGGGTGGCTACACCTTC.

The chain couples TRBV18 to TRBJ1-5; 8 nucleotides match TRBD1. Unmatched junction bases numbered 8, after V lost 2 bases and J lost 5 bases. Germline CDR1 and CDR2: KGHSH and LQKENI. The CDR3 is 16 amino acids. The CDR3 loop reads CASSPIGQGGDQPQHF. In DNA form, the CDR3 reads TGTGCCAGCTCACCAATAGGACAGGGAGGTGATCAGCCCCAGCATTTT.

The V and J genes are TRBV28 and TRBJ2-3; no firm D call. Between the trimmed V and J ends, which lost 3 bases and 1 base, there was a span of 11 bases. Germline CDR1 and CDR2: MDHEN and SYDVKM. This CDR3 spans 15 amino acids. The CDR3 protein is CASSLHGPRTDTQYF. CDR3 bases: TGTGCCAGCAGTTTGCACGGCCCCCGCACAGATACGCAGTATTTT.

The V gene is TRBV5-7, the J gene TRBJ2-5; D is ambiguous. TRBV5-7 has ORF status, its function being uncertain. The CDR3 length is 12 residues. V lost 4 bases and J lost 1, with 5 bases in between. CDR3 protein: CASSLTQETQYF. CDR3 nucleotide sequence: TGTGCCAGCAGCCTCACCCAAGAGACCCAGTACTTC.